Below, one T cell receptor (beta chain) is given with its context. Its specificity is unknown. The read terminates 3 residues before the CDR3 end, so the remaining end is supplied by the germline J gene. The sample is drawn from a study of T cell clonality in common variable immunodeficiency. Sequencing used immunoSEQ multiplex PCR; TCRdb keeps in-frame clones, though not all of them. Captured here are roughly 48,000 clones, none seen once; the top ten comprise around 3.2%. Whole-study findings and limits: Shared TCRbeta clones were fewer between CVID subjects than controls. Common variable immunodeficiency TCR beta sequences reportedly had fewer deletions and N-nucleotide insertions.

Germline loops: CDR1 PRHDT, CDR2 FYEKMQ (reference sequence). Trimming took 5 bases from V and 5 from J; bases not matched to a gene: 14. The CDR3 extends over 19 amino acids. The V and J genes are TRBV13 and TRBJ2-5; 16 bases are a match to TRBD2. This receptor was obtained from a person aged 18 to 75 in good health. The sequencing sample was made of peripheral blood mononuclear cells. The DNA read from the CDR3 is TGTGCCAGCAGCACACACTCCGGGACTAGCGGGAGGGCTACGGAGACC. Translation: CASSTHSGTSGRATET. The full-length CDR3 reads as CASSTHSGTSGRATETQYF.